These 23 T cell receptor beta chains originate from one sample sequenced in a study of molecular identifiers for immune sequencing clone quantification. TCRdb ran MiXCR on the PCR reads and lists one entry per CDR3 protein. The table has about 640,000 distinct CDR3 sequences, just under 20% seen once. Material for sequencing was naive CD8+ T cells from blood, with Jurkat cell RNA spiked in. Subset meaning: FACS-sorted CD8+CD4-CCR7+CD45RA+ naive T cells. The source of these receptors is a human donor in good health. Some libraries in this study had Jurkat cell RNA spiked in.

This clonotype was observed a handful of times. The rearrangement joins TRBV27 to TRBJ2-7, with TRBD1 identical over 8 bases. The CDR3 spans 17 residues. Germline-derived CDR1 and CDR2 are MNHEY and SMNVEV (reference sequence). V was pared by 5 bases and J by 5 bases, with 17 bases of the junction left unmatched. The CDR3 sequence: CASSLITGTGVPDEQYF. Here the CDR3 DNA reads TGTGCCAGCAGTCTAATTACCGGGACAGGTGTCCCCGACGAGCAGTACTTC.

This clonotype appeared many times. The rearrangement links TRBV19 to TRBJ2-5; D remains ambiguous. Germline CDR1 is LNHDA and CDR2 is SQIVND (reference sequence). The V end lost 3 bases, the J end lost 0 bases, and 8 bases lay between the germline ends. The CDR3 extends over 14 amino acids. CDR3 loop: CASSMNAYQETQYF. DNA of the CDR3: TGTGCCAGTAGTATGAATGCGTACCAAGAGACCCAGTACTTC.

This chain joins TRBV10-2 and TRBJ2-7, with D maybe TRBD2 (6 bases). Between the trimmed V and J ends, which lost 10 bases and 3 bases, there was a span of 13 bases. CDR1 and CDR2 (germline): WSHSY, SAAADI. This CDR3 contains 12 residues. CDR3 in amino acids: CATGSGNYEQYF. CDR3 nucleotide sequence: TGCGCCACGGGTAGCGGAAACTACGAGCAGTACTTC.

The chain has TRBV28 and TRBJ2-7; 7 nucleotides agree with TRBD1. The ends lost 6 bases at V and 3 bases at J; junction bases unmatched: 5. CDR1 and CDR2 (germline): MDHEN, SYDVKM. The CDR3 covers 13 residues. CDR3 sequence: CASRDRVGYEQYF. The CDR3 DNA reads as TGTGCCAGCAGAGACAGGGTAGGCTACGAGCAGTACTTC.

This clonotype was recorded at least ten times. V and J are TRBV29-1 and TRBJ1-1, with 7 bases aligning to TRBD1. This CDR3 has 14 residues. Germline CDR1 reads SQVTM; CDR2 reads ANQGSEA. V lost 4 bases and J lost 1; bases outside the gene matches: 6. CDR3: CSVAGGYTNTEAFF. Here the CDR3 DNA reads TGCAGCGTTGCAGGGGGTTATACGAACACTGAAGCTTTCTTT.

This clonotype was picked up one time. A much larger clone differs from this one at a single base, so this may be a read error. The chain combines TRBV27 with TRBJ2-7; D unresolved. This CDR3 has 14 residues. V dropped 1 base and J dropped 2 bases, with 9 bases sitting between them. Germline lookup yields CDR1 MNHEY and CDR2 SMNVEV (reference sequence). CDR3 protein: CASSLYWGTYEQYF. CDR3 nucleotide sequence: TGTGCCAGCAGTTTATACTGGGGAACCTACGAGCAGTACTTC.

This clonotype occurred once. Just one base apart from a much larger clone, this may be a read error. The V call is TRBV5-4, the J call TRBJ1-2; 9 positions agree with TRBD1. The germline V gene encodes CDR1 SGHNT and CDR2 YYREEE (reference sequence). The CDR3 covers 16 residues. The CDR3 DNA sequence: TGTGCCAGCAGCTGGCCTCTACCGGGACAGGGCTATGGCAACACCTTC. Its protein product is CASSWPLPGQGYGNTF.

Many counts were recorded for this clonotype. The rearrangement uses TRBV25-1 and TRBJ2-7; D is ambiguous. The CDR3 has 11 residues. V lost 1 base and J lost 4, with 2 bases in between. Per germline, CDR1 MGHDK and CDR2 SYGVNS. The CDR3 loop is CASSEWYEQYF. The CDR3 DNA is TGTGCCAGCAGTGAATGGTACGAGCAGTACTTC.

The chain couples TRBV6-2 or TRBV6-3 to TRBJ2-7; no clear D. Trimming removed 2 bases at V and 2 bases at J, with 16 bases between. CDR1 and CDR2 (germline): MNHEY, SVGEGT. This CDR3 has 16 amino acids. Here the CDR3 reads CASSYTSHLGAYEQYF. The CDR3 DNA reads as TGTGCCAGCAGTTACACCTCCCACTTGGGTGCCTACGAGCAGTACTTC.

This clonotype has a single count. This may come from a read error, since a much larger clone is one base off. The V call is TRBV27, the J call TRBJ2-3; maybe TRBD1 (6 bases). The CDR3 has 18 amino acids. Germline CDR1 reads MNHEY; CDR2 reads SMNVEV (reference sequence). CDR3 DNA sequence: TGTGCCGGCAGTCCGCTAACCCCTCTTGGGGGCCCCACAGATACGCAGTATTTT. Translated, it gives CAGSPLTPLGGPTDTQYF.

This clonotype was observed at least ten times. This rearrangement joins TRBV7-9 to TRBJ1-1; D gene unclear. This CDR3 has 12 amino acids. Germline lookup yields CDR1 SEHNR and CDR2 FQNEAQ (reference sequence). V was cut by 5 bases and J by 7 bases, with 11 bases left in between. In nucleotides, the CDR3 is TGTGCCAGCAGCCCCCTCTACAATGAAGCTTTCTTT. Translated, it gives CASSPLYNEAFF.

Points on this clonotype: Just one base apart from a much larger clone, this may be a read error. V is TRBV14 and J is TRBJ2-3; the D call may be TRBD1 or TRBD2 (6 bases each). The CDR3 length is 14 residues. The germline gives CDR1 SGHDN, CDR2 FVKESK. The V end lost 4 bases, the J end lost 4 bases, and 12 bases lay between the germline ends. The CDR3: CASSRGANADTQYF. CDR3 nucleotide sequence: TGTGCCAGCAGCCGGGGGGCTAACGCAGATACGCAGTATTTT.

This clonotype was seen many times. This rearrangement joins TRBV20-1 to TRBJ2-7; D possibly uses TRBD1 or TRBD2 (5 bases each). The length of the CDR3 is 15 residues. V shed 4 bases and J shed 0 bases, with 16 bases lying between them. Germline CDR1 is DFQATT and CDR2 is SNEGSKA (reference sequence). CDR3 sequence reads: CSATVGRRSSYEQYF. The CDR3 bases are TGCAGTGCTACGGTGGGACGGAGGAGCTCCTACGAGCAGTACTTC.

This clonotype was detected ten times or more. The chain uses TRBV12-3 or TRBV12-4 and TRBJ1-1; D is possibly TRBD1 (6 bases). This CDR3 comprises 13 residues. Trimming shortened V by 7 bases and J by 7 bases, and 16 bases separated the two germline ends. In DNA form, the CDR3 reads TGTGCCAGCATCCAAACAGGGTCCGTTGAAGCTTTCTTT. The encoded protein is CASIQTGSVEAFF.

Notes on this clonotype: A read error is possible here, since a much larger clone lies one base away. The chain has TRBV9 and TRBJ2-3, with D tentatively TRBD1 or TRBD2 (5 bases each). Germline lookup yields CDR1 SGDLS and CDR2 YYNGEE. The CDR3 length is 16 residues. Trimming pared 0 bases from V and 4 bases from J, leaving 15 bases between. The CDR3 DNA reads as TGTGCCAGCAGCGTAGAGGGACGGACGGCGGCAGATACGCAGTATTTT. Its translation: CASSVEGRTAADTQYF.

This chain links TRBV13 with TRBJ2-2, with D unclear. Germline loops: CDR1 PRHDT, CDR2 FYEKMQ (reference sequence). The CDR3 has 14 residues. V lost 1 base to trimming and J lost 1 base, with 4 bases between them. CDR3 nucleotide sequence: TGTGCCAGCAGCTTAGTGGTGAACACCGGGGAGCTGTTTTTT. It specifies CASSLVVNTGELFF.

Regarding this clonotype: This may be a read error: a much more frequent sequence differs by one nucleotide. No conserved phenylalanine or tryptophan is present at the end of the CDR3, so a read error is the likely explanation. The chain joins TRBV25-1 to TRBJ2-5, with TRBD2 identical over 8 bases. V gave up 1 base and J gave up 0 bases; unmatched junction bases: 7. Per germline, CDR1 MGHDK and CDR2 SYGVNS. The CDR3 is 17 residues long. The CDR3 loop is CASSELSAGGNQETQYL. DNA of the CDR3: TGTGCCAGCAGTGAATTATCGGCGGGAGGAAACCAAGAGACCCAGTACCTC.

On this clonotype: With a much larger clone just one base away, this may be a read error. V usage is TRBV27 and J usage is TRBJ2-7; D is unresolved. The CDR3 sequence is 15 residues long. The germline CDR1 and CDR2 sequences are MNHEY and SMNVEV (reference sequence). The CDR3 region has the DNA TGTGCCAGCAGTTTTGGGGTCGGTCAGAGCTACGAGCGGTACTTC. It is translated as CASSFGVGQSYERYF.

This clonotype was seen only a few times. CDR3 sequence reads: CSVGLVSYNEQFF. The CDR3, as DNA: TGCAGCGTGGGACTAGTGTCCTACAATGAGCAGTTCTTC. The V gene is TRBV29-1, the J gene TRBJ2-1; 8 bases match TRBD2. With V trimmed by 6 bases and J by 1 base, 2 bases remained unmatched. From germline, CDR1 is SQVTM and CDR2 ANQGSEA. CDR3 size: 13 residues.

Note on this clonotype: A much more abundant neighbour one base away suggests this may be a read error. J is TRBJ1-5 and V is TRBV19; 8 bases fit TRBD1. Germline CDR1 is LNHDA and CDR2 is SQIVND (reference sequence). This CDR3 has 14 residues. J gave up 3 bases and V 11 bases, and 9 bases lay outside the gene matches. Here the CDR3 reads CAGTDRGINQPQHF. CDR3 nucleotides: TGTGCCGGTACCGACAGGGGAATCAATCAGCCCCAGCATTTT.

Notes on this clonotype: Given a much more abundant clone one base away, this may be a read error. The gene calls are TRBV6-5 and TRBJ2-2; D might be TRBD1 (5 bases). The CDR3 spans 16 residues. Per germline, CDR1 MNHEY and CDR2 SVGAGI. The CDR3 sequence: CASSYGSSGNTRELFF. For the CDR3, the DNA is TGTGCCAGCAGCTACGGATCTTCAGGGAACACCAGGGAGCTGTTTTTT.

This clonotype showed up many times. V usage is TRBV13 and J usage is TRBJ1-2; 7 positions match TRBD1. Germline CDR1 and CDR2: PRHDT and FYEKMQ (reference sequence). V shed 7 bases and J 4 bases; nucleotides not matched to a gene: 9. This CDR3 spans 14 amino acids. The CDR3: CASNLRDSLYGYTF. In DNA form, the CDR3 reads TGTGCCAGCAACCTCCGGGACAGCCTCTATGGCTACACCTTC.

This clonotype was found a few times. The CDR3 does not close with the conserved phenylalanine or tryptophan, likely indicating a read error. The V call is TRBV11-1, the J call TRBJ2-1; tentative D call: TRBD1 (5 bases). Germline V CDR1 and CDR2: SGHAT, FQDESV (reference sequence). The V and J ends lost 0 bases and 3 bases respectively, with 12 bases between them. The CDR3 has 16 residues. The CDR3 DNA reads TGTGCCAGCAGCTTAGCGGGGTTGGGGCTCTACAATGAGCAGTTCCTC. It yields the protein CASSLAGLGLYNEQFL.